Following are 32 T cell receptor beta chains from one sample sequenced in a study of cytomegalovirus exposure and HLA in healthy donors. It was with 60 Vbeta and 13 Jbeta primers that the PCR ran. The data were produced by immunoSEQ multiplex PCR, yet TCRdb's version contains in-frame clones alone and is incomplete. The sample has about 170,000 clones; around 76% are singletons. Sequencing was carried out using PBMCs. The receptors originated from a girl between 10 and 17 years old in good health and CMV-seropositive.

This sequence joins TRBV2 and TRBJ1-5; no reliable D call. V shed 1 base and J shed 3 bases, with 10 bases lying between them. The CDR3 contains 15 residues. Per the germline V gene, CDR1 is SNHLY and CDR2 is FYNNEI. As DNA, the CDR3 is TGTGCCAGCAGTGAAGATCCTGAGTACAATCAGCCCCAGCATTTT. Encoded protein: CASSEDPEYNQPQHF.

This chain links TRBV27 with TRBJ1-1; D uncertain. The germline V and J ends were trimmed by 6 bases and 9 bases, with 20 bases remaining between them. CDR3 length equals 14 residues. Per germline, CDR1 MNHEY and CDR2 SMNVEV (reference sequence). This chain's CDR3 is CASSPLPGPRKAFF. CDR3 sequence (DNA): TGTGCCAGCAGCCCCCTCCCAGGTCCCCGAAAAGCTTTCTTT.

The J gene is TRBJ2-7, the V gene TRBV7-7; TRBD2 might be the D (6 bases). CDR1 SSHAT and CDR2 FNYEAQ come from the germline V gene (reference sequence). The CDR3 has 14 amino acids. The CDR3 sequence: CASGLGDRGHEQYF. Written as DNA, the CDR3 is TGTGCTAGCGGCTTAGGAGACAGAGGCCACGAGCAGTACTTC. Combining the CDR3 with reference TRBV7-7 and TRBJ2-7 gives the whole variable domain GAGVSQSPRYKVTKRGQDVTLRCDPISSHATLYWYQQALGQGPEFLTYFNYEAQPDKSGLPSDRFSAERPEGSISTLTIQRTEQRDSAMYRCASGLGDRGHEQYFGPGTRLTVT.

The J gene is TRBJ1-2, the V gene TRBV28; D gene ambiguous. CDR3 length: 14 amino acids. Per germline, CDR1 MDHEN and CDR2 SYDVKM. V was clipped by 5 bases and J by 3 bases, with 13 bases between them. The DNA of the CDR3 is TGTGCCAGCAGTGGCGATCTGGGAGACTATGGCTACACCTTC. This codes for CASSGDLGDYGYTF.

The rearrangement links TRBV18 to TRBJ2-7, with TRBD2 matching over 9 bases. Germline-derived CDR1 and CDR2 are KGHSH and LQKENI. With 2 bases clipped from V and 6 bases from J, the junction kept 11 bases outside the gene matches. The CDR3 is made up of 16 amino acids. The CDR3 bases are TGTGCCAGCTCACCATCCAGCGGGAGGCCCGGGGGCGAGCAGTACTTC. This gives the protein CASSPSSGRPGGEQYF.

The chain couples TRBV19 to TRBJ1-5; perhaps TRBD1 as D (6 bases). This CDR3 comprises 15 residues. Germline CDR1 LNHDA, CDR2 SQIVND (reference sequence). V lost 11 bases and J 0 bases, leaving 17 bases between the germline ends. CDR3 nucleotide sequence: TGTGCCGTGAGGGGGAAGGGGAGTAGCAATCAGCCCCAGCATTTT. As protein: CAVRGKGSSNQPQHF.

The CDR3 protein is CASSKDRRTEAFF. As DNA, the CDR3 is TGTGCCAGCAGCAAGGACAGACGCACTGAAGCTTTCTTT. The rearrangement uses TRBV7-2 and TRBJ1-1; D might be TRBD1 (6 bases). The germline V gene encodes CDR1 SGHTA and CDR2 FQGNSA. The CDR3 is 13 residues long. V shed 5 bases and J shed 4 bases, with 11 bases lying between them.

The chain recombines TRBV28 with TRBJ1-6, with a weak D call TRBD1 (5 bases). Trimming cost V 5 bases and J 7 bases, with 21 bases left between them. This CDR3 spans 17 amino acids. Germline V gene data show CDR1 as MDHEN and CDR2 as SYDVKM. In DNA, the CDR3 is TGTGCCAGCAGTACCACGGTGGGGGACGGGGGGAATTCACCCCTCCACTTT. Its translation is CASSTTVGDGGNSPLHF.

The J gene is TRBJ2-7, the V gene TRBV28, with a tentative D call TRBD2 (6 bases). V dropped 2 bases and J dropped 0 bases, with 11 bases sitting between them. CDR1 is MDHEN and CDR2 is SYDVKM in the germline V gene. CDR3 size: 15 residues. The CDR3 DNA reads as TGTGCCAGCAGTTTAGCGGGGAGCCGCTCCTACGAGCAGTACTTC. The encoded protein is CASSLAGSRSYEQYF.

This chain joins TRBV19 and TRBJ2-3, with D maybe TRBD2 (5 bases). The CDR3 is made up of 12 amino acids. With 5 bases removed from V and 5 bases from J, the gap between germline ends came to 8 bases. Germline V lookup: CDR1 LNHDA, CDR2 SQIVND (reference sequence). The CDR3 is CASSQTKDTQYF. The CDR3 nucleotides are TGTGCCAGTAGTCAGACTAAAGATACGCAGTATTTT. Full variable domain (outside the CDR3, taken from reference TRBV19 and TRBJ2-3): DGGITQSPKYLFRKEGQNVTLSCEQNLNHDAMYWYRQDPGQGLRLIYYSQIVNDFQKGDIAEGYSVSREKKESFPLTVTSAQKNPTAFYLCASSQTKDTQYFGPGTRLTVL.

The V call is TRBV7-2, the J call TRBJ1-1; D remains ambiguous. Germline V gene data show CDR1 as SGHTA and CDR2 as FQGNSA. This CDR3 has 15 amino acids. Trimming cost V 4 bases and J 2 bases, with 14 bases left between them. CDR3 DNA: TGTGCCAGCAGCTCCTACAGCCTCCCAAACACTGAAGCTTTCTTT. Its protein product is CASSSYSLPNTEAFF.

V usage is TRBV7-2 and J usage is TRBJ2-2; 11 nucleotides match TRBD2. CDR1 is SGHTA, CDR2 FQGNSA, per germline. The CDR3 length is 15 residues. The ends lost 3 bases at V and 4 bases at J; junction bases unmatched: 1. The CDR3: CASSLGTSGTGELFF. The CDR3 DNA reads TGTGCCAGCAGCTTGGGGACTAGCGGCACCGGGGAGCTGTTTTTT.

This clone was seen only once. The CDR3 DNA sequence: TGCGCCAGCAGCCTGACTAGCGGGGGGGCCTACAATGAGCAGTTCTTC. Translated, it gives CASSLTSGGAYNEQFF. The gene calls are TRBV5-1 and TRBJ2-1, with TRBD2 matching over 14 bases. The V gene end was trimmed by 4 bases and the J gene end by 2 bases; junction bases not matched to a gene: 2. The CDR3 is made up of 16 amino acids. CDR1 and CDR2 (germline): SGHRS, YFSETQ.

The chain links TRBV9 to TRBJ1-2, with D hard to call. The V gene's germline CDR1 is SGDLS and CDR2 YYNGEE. V lost 0 bases and J lost 8, with 5 bases in between. The length of the CDR3 is 11 residues. The CDR3 is CASSVGGGYTF. The CDR3 DNA reads TGTGCCAGCAGCGTAGGCGGAGGCTACACCTTC.

The chain joins TRBV27 to TRBJ2-1, with 15 bases aligning to TRBD2. CDR3 length: 16 amino acids. V gave up 7 bases and J gave up 7 bases; unmatched junction bases: 8. Germline V CDR1 and CDR2: MNHEY, SMNVEV (reference sequence). CDR3 residues: CASKPPGLAGGNEQFF. DNA of the CDR3: TGTGCCAGCAAACCACCGGGACTAGCGGGGGGAAATGAGCAGTTCTTC.

In this sample, this clone turned up a few times. The rearrangement links TRBV4-3 to TRBJ1-2; TRBD1 agrees at 7 bases. The ends lost 0 bases at V and 6 bases at J; junction bases unmatched: 7. The CDR3 length is 15 residues. Germline lookup yields CDR1 LGHNA and CDR2 YSLEER. CDR3 sequence reads: CASSQDRKGADGYTF. DNA for the CDR3: TGCGCCAGCAGCCAAGATAGGAAGGGGGCGGATGGCTACACCTTC.

This clone appeared once. V gene TRBV19 combines with J gene TRBJ2-6; 9 bases align to TRBD1. Per germline, CDR1 LNHDA and CDR2 SQIVND (reference sequence). Trimming cost V 2 bases and J 2 bases; bases outside gene matches: 4. This CDR3 has 17 amino acids. CDR3 protein: CASSIRDRDAGANVLTF. The DNA for the CDR3 is TGTGCCAGTAGTATAAGGGACAGGGACGCTGGGGCCAACGTCCTGACTTTC. The full variable domain, in which reference TRBV19 and TRBJ2-6 provide the parts outside the CDR3, is DGGITQSPKYLFRKEGQNVTLSCEQNLNHDAMYWYRQDPGQGLRLIYYSQIVNDFQKGDIAEGYSVSREKKESFPLTVTSAQKNPTAFYLCASSIRDRDAGANVLTFGAGSRLTVL.

V and J are TRBV10-1 and TRBJ2-7, with 8 bases aligning to TRBD2. V lost 5 bases to trimming and J lost 2 bases; unmatched junction nucleotides: 5. The germline V gene has CDR1 WNHNN and CDR2 SYGVQD (reference sequence). The CDR3 has 14 residues. CDR3 region: CASSPGTRPYEQYF. The CDR3 DNA reads TGCGCCAGCAGTCCCGGGACTAGACCCTACGAGCAGTACTTC.

The chain links TRBV10-3 to TRBJ2-5, with 13 bases matching TRBD2. Germline trimming cut 6 bases from V and 1 base from J; bases unmatched to any gene: 11. The germline V gene has CDR1 ENHRY and CDR2 SYGVKD. This CDR3 comprises 18 residues. CDR3 region: CAISGLAGDMLGQETQYF. In DNA, the CDR3 is TGTGCCATCAGCGGACTAGCGGGAGATATGTTGGGCCAAGAGACCCAGTACTTC.

V gene TRBV4-1 combines with J gene TRBJ2-1; 8 positions match TRBD2. Germline trimming cut 11 bases from V and 0 bases from J; bases unmatched to any gene: 12. Germline lookup yields CDR1 MGHRA and CDR2 YSYEKL. This CDR3 region has 16 residues. The DNA for the CDR3 is TGCGCCTCACGGAGGAGCGGGAGCCCCTCCTACAATGAGCAGTTCTTC. Translated, it gives CASRRSGSPSYNEQFF.

V gene TRBV4-3 combines with J gene TRBJ2-3; D unclear. V dropped 0 bases and J dropped 4 bases, with 17 bases sitting between them. This CDR3 comprises 17 residues. The germline gives CDR1 LGHNA, CDR2 YSLEER. The CDR3 DNA follows: TGCGCCAGCAGCCAAGATGTCGGTAGTGGTTTGGCAGATACGCAGTATTTT. Translated, it gives CASSQDVGSGLADTQYF.

V usage is TRBV6-5 and J usage is TRBJ1-2; TRBD1 matches 7 bases. Per germline, CDR1 MNHEY and CDR2 SVGAGI. The CDR3 has 15 residues. J lost 0 bases, V lost 6 bases, and 7 bases had no gene match. CDR3 amino acids: CASRRGRKTNYGYTF. In DNA, the CDR3 is TGTGCCAGCAGGAGGGGGCGGAAAACTAACTATGGCTACACCTTC.

The chain has TRBV5-6 and TRBJ2-7; D is unclear. V was clipped by 4 bases and J by 0 bases, with 14 bases between them. Germline CDR1 is SGHDT and CDR2 is YYEEEE. The CDR3 extends over 15 amino acids. CDR3 nucleotides: TGTGCCAGCAGCCTGATGACCCGGAGCTCCTACGAGCAGTACTTC. Translating it yields CASSLMTRSSYEQYF.

The rearrangement uses TRBV28 and TRBJ1-4; TRBD1 aligns across 8 bases. J lost 8 bases, V lost 6 bases, and 8 bases had no gene match. CDR3 length: 14 amino acids. CDR1 MDHEN and CDR2 SYDVKM come from the germline V gene. The CDR3 sequence: CASRGRGQGEKLFF. CDR3 DNA sequence: TGTGCCAGCAGGGGCAGGGGGCAAGGGGAAAAACTGTTTTTT. Full variable domain (missing parts from reference TRBV28 and TRBJ1-4): DVKVTQSSRYLVKRTGEKVFLECVQDMDHENMFWYRQDPGLGLRLIYFSYDVKMKEKGDIPEGYSVSREKKERFSLILESASTNQTSMYLCASRGRGQGEKLFFGSGTQLSVL.

The chain joins TRBV2 to TRBJ2-7; 7 nucleotides line up with TRBD2. Germline-derived CDR1 and CDR2 are SNHLY and FYNNEI. This CDR3 spans 14 amino acids. The V gene end was trimmed by 4 bases and the J gene end by 3 bases; junction bases not matched to a gene: 6. CDR3 region: CASSVERGRYEQYF. DNA for the CDR3: TGTGCCAGCAGTGTTGAGCGGGGTCGCTACGAGCAGTACTTC.

The CDR3: CAWRDRGRTEAFF. The CDR3 DNA sequence: TGTGCCTGGAGGGACAGGGGTCGCACTGAAGCTTTCTTT. The rearrangement joins TRBV30 to TRBJ1-1, with 9 bases lining up with TRBD1. The CDR3 is 13 residues long. With V trimmed by 3 bases and J by 4 bases, 3 bases remained unmatched. The germline CDR1 and CDR2 sequences are GTSNPN and SVGIG (reference sequence). Full variable domain (missing parts from reference TRBV30 and TRBJ1-1): SQTIHQWPATLVQPVGSPLSLECTVEGTSNPNLYWYRQAAGRGLQLLFYSVGIGQISSEVPQNLSASRPQDRQFILSSKKLLLSDSGFYLCAWRDRGRTEAFFGQGTRLTVV.

The rearrangement links TRBV7-2 to TRBJ1-3; D call uncertain. V lost 4 bases and J 0 bases, leaving 10 bases between the germline ends. The CDR3 runs to 15 residues. CDR1 and CDR2 (germline): SGHTA, FQGNSA. The CDR3 reads CASSSGVYSGNTIYF. The CDR3 DNA is TGTGCCAGCAGCTCAGGTGTATACTCTGGAAACACCATATATTTT.

This clone has a handful of counts. The chain has TRBV4-1 and TRBJ2-1; 9 positions match TRBD1. CDR1 is MGHRA, CDR2 YSYEKL, per germline. V gave up 3 bases and J gave up 7 bases; unmatched junction bases: 7. The CDR3 length is 15 residues. Written as DNA, the CDR3 is TGCGCCAGCAGCCAGGGACAGGGTAAATTGAATGAGCAGTTCTTC. Its translation is CASSQGQGKLNEQFF.

This chain uses TRBV29-1 with TRBJ2-3; 8 positions match TRBD1. Germline CDR1 reads SQVTM; CDR2 reads ANQGSEA. J lost 7 bases, V lost 0 bases, and 12 bases had no gene match. CDR3 length equals 16 residues. The chain's CDR3 is CSVEEEDRATLNTQYF. The CDR3 DNA is TGCAGCGTTGAAGAGGAGGACAGGGCCACTTTGAATACGCAGTATTTT.

The chain couples TRBV9 to TRBJ2-3, with 7 bases matching TRBD1. Germline CDR1 reads SGDLS; CDR2 reads YYNGEE. CDR3 size: 16 residues. V lost 4 bases to trimming and J lost 1 base; unmatched junction nucleotides: 9. CDR3 amino acids: CASSPRTGEGTDTQYF. CDR3 sequence (DNA): TGTGCCAGCAGCCCCCGGACAGGAGAGGGCACAGATACGCAGTATTTT.

V usage is TRBV9 and J usage is TRBJ2-7; TRBD1 agrees at 7 bases. V lost 4 bases and J lost 3; bases outside the gene matches: 16. CDR1 and CDR2 from the germline V gene are SGDLS and YYNGEE. This CDR3 region has 17 residues. This chain's CDR3 is CASSPSRDSKRDYEQYF. Here the CDR3 DNA reads TGTGCCAGCAGCCCCAGTCGGGACAGTAAGAGGGACTACGAGCAGTACTTC.

This chain uses TRBV19 with TRBJ1-1; TRBD1 might be the D (6 bases). The CDR3 spans 14 residues. Germline CDR1 is LNHDA and CDR2 is SQIVND (reference sequence). Trimming stripped 3 bases from V and 2 bases from J, with 10 bases between. CDR3: CASSINRANTEAFF. In DNA, the CDR3 is TGTGCCAGTAGTATTAACAGGGCTAACACTGAAGCTTTCTTT.